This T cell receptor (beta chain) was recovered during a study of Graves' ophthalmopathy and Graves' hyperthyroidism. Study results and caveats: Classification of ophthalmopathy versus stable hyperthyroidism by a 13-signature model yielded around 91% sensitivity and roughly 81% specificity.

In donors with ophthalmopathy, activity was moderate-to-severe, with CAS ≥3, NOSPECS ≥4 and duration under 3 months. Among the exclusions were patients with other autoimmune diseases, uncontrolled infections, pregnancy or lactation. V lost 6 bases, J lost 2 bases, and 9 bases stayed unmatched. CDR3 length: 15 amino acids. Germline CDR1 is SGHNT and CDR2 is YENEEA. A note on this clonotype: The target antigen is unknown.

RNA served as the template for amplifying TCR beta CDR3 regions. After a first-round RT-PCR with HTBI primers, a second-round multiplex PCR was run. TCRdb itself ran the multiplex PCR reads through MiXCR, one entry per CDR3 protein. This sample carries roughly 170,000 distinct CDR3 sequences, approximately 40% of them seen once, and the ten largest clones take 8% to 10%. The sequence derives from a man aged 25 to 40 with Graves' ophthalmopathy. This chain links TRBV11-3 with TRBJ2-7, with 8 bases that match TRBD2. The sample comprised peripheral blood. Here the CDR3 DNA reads TGTGCCAGCAGGGCAGGACTAGCTCATCCCTACGAGCAGTACTTC. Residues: CASRAGLAHPYEQYF.